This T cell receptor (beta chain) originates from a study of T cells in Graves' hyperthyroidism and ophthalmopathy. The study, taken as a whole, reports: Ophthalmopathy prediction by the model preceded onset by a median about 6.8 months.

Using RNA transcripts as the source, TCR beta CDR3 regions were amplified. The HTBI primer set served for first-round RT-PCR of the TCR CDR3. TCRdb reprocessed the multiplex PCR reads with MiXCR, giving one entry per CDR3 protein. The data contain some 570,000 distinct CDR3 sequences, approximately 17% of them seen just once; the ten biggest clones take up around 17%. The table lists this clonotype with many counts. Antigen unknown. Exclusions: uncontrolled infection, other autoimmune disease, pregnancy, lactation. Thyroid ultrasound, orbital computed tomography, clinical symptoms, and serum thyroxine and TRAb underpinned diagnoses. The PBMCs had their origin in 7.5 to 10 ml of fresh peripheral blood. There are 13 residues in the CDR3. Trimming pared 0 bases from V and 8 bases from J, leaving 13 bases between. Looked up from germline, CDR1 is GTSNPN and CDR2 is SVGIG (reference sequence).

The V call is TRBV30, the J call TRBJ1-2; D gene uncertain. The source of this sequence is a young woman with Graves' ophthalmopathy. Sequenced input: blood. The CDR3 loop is CAWSVRRASGYTF. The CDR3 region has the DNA TGTGCCTGGAGTGTTCGGAGGGCGAGCGGCTACACCTTC.